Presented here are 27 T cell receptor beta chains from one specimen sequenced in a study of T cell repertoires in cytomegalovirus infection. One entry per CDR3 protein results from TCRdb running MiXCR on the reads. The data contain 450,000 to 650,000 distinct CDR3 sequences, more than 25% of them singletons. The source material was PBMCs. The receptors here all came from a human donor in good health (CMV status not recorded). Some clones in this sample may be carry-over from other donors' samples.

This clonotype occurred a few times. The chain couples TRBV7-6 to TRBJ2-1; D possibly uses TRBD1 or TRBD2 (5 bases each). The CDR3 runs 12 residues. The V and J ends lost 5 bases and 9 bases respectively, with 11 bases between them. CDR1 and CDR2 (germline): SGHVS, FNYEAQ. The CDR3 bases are TGTGCCAGCAGCCCAGAGGGGCTTGAGCAGTTCTTC. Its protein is CASSPEGLEQFF. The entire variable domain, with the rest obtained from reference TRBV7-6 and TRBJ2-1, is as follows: GAGVSQSPRYKVTKRGQDVALRCDPISGHVSLYWYRQALGQGPEFLTYFNYEAQQDKSGLPNDRFSAERPEGSISTLTIQRTEQRDSAMYRCASSPEGLEQFFGPGTRLTVL.

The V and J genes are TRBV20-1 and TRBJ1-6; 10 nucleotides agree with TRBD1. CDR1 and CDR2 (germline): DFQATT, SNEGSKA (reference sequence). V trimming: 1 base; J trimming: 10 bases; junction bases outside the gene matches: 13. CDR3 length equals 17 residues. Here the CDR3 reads CSARAAAGTGVGSPLHF. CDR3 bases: TGCAGTGCTAGAGCCGCCGCCGGGACAGGGGTCGGCTCACCCCTCCACTTT.

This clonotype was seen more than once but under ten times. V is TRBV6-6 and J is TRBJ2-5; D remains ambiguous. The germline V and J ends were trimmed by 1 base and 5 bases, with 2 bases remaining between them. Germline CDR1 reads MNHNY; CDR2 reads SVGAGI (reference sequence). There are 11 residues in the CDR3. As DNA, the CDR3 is TGTGCCAGCAGTTACTTTGAGACCCAGTACTTC. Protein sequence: CASSYFETQYF.

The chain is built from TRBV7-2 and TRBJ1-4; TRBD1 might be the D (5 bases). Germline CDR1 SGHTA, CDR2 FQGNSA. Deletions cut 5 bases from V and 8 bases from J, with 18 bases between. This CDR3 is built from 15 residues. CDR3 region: CASSQTGVATEKLFF. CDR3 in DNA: TGTGCCAGCAGCCAAACAGGAGTAGCCACCGAAAAACTGTTTTTT.

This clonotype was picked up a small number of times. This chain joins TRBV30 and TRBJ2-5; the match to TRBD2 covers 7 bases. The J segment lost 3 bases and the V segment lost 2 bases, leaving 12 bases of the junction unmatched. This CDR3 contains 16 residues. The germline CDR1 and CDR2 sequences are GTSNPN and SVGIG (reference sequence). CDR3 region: CAWSRAVAGEKETQYF. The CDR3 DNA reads TGTGCCTGGAGTAGGGCTGTCGCGGGAGAAAAAGAGACCCAGTACTTC.

The DNA of the CDR3 is TGTGCCAGTAGTAACCGGGGGGCCAGCAATCAGCCCCAGCATTTT. Encoded protein: CASSNRGASNQPQHF. This chain links TRBV19 with TRBJ1-5; tentative D call: TRBD1 (6 bases). Trimming shortened V by 4 bases and J by 1 base, and 11 bases separated the two germline ends. Germline V gene sequence: CDR1 LNHDA, CDR2 SQIVND (reference sequence). The CDR3 consists of 15 residues. The full variable domain, with the rest looked up from reference TRBV19 and TRBJ1-5, is DGGITQSPKYLFRKEGQNVTLSCEQNLNHDAMYWYRQDPGQGLRLIYYSQIVNDFQKGDIAEGYSVSREKKESFPLTVTSAQKNPTAFYLCASSNRGASNQPQHFGDGTRLSIL.

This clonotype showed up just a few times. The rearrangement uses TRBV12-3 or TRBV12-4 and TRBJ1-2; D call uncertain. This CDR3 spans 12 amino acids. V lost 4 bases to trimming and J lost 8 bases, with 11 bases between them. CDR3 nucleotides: TGTGCCAGCAGTTCTCGGATCGGGGGCTACACCTTC. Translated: CASSSRIGGYTF.

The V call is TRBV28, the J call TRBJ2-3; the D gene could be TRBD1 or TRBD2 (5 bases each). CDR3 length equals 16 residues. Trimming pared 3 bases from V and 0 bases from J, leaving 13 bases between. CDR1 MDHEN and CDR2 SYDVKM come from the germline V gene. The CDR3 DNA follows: TGTGCCAGCAGTTTCGAGGGGCTCACCAGCACAGATACGCAGTATTTT. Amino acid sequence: CASSFEGLTSTDTQYF.

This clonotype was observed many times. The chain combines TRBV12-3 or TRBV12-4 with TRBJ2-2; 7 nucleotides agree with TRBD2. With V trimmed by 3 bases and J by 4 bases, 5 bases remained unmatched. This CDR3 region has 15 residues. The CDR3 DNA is TGTGCCAGCAGTTTGGGCGGGAGCCCCACCGGGGAGCTGTTTTTT. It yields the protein CASSLGGSPTGELFF.

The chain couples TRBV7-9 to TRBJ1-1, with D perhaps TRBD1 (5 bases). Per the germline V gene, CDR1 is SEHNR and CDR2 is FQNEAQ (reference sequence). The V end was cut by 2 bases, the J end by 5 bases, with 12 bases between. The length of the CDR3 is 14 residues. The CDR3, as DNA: TGTGCCAGCAGCTTAACCCAGGGTTTGACTGAAGCTTTCTTT. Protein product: CASSLTQGLTEAFF.

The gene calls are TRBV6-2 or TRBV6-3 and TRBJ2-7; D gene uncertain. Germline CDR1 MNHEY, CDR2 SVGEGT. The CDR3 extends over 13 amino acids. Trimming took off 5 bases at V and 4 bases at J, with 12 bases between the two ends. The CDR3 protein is CASSPLPRYEQYF. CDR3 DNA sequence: TGTGCCAGCAGTCCACTTCCTCGGTACGAGCAGTACTTC.

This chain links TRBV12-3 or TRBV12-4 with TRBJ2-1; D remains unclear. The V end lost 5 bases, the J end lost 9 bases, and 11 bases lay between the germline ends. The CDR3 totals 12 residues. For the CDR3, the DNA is TGTGCCAGCAGTGAGCCCCCGGCTGAGCAGTTCTTC. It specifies CASSEPPAEQFF.

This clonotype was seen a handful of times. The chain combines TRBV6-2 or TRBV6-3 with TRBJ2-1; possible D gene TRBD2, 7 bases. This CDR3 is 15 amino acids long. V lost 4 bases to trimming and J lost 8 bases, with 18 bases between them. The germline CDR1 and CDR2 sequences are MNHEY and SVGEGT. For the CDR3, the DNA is TGTGCCAGCAGTTTTCTAGGGGGGGGGGTGGATGAGCAGTTCTTC. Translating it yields CASSFLGGGVDEQFF.

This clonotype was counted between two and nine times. The CDR3 DNA follows: TGTGCCAGCTCACCATCCGGGACAGTACTCCAAGAGACCCAGTACTTC. Amino acids: CASSPSGTVLQETQYF. This chain connects TRBV18 to TRBJ2-5, with 7 bases lining up with TRBD1. Losses at the gene ends were 2 bases for V and 1 base for J; bases not matched to a gene: 7. CDR1 and CDR2 (germline): KGHSH, LQKENI. There are 16 residues in the CDR3.

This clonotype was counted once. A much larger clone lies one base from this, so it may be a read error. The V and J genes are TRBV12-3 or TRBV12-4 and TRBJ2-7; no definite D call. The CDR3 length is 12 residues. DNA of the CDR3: TGTGCCAGCAGTTTAATAGGATACGGGCAGTACTTC. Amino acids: CASSLIGYGQYF.

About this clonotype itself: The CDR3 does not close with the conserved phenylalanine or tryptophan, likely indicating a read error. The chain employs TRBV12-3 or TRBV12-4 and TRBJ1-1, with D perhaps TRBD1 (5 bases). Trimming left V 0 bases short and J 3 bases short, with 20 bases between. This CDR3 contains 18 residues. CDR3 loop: CASSLAGFMGTAYTEAFC. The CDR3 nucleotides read TGTGCCAGCAGTTTAGCCGGGTTTATGGGGACGGCCTACACTGAAGCTTTCTGT.

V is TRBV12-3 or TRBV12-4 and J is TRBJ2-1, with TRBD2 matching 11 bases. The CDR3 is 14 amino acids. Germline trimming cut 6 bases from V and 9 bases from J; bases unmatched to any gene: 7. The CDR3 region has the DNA TGTGCCAGCAGACCGGGACTAGCGGAGGGTGAGCAGTTCTTC. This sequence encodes CASRPGLAEGEQFF.

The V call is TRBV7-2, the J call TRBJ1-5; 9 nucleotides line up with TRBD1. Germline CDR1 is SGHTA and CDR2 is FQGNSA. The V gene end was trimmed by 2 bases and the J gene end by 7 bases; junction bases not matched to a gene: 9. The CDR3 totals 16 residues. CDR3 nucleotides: TGTGCCAGCAGCTTACTTGACAGGGGGTGGTTACAGCCCCAGCATTTT. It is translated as CASSLLDRGWLQPQHF.

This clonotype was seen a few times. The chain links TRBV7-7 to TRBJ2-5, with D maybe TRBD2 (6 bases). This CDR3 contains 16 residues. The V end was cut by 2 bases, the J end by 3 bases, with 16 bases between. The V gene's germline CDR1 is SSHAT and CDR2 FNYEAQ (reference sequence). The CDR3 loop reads CASSLSPGTVKETQYF. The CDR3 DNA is TGTGCCAGCAGCTTAAGCCCCGGGACTGTTAAAGAGACCCAGTACTTC.

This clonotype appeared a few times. CDR3 DNA sequence: TGTGCCAGCAGCGCCCATGAAGGACTAGCGTCCTACAATGAGCAGTTCTTC. It codes for CASSAHEGLASYNEQFF. The chain carries TRBV25-1 and TRBJ2-1; TRBD2 matches 9 bases. Germline loops: CDR1 MGHDK, CDR2 SYGVNS. The CDR3 extends over 17 amino acids. The J segment lost 1 base and the V segment lost 6 bases, leaving 10 bases of the junction unmatched.

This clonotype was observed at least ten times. The CDR3 DNA sequence: TGTGCCAGCAGCTTACTGACAGGGGGCTCGAACACTGAAGCTTTCTTT. It specifies CASSLLTGGSNTEAFF. This chain connects TRBV7-2 to TRBJ1-1, with 10 bases identical to TRBD1. The CDR3 loop spans 16 amino acids. Germline V gene sequence: CDR1 SGHTA, CDR2 FQGNSA. V lost 2 bases to trimming and J lost 1 base; unmatched junction nucleotides: 4.

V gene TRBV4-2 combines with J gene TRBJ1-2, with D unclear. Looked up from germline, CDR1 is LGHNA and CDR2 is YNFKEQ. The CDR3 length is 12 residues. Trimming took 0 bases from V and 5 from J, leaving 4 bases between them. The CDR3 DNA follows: TGTGCCAGCAGCCAAGATCAGTATGGCTACACCTTC. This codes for CASSQDQYGYTF.

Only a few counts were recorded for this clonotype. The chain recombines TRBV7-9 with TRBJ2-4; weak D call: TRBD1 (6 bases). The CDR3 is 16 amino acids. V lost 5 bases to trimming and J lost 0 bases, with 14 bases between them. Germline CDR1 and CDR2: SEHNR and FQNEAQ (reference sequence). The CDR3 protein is CASSPRQELAKNIQYF. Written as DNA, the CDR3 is TGTGCCAGCAGCCCCCGACAGGAACTAGCCAAAAACATTCAGTACTTC. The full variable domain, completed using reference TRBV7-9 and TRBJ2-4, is DTGVSQNPRHKITKRGQNVTFRCDPISEHNRLYWYRQTLGQGPEFLTYFQNEAQLEKSRLLSDRFSAERPKGSFSTLEIQRTEQGDSAMYLCASSPRQELAKNIQYFGAGTRLSVL.

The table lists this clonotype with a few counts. CDR3 nucleotides: TGTGCCAGCAGTTTATTTAGCGGGAGGACCTATTACAATGAGCAGTTCTTC. This sequence encodes CASSLFSGRTYYNEQFF. This chain links TRBV27 with TRBJ2-1, with TRBD2 identical over 10 bases. V lost 1 base and J lost 4; bases outside the gene matches: 7. The CDR3 is 17 residues long. Looked up from germline, CDR1 is MNHEY and CDR2 is SMNVEV (reference sequence).

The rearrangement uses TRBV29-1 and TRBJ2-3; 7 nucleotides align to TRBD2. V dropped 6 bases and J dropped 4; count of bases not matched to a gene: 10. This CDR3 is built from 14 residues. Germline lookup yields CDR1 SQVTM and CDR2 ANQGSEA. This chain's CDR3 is CSVEGGSGADTQYF. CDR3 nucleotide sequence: TGCAGCGTGGAGGGCGGGAGCGGGGCAGATACGCAGTATTTT.

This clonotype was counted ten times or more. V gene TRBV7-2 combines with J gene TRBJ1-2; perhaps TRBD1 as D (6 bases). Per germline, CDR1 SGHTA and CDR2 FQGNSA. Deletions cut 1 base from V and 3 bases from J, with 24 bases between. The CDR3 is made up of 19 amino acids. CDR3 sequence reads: CASSLVFLGGGAFHYGYTF. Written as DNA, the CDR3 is TGTGCCAGCAGCTTAGTGTTCTTGGGGGGGGGGGCCTTTCACTATGGCTACACCTTC.

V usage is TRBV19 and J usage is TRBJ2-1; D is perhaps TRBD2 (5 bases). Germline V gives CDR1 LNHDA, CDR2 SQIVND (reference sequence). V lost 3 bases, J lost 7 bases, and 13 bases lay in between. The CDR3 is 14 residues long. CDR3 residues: CASSIGADGNEQFF. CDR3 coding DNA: TGTGCCAGTAGTATCGGAGCGGATGGGAATGAGCAGTTCTTC.